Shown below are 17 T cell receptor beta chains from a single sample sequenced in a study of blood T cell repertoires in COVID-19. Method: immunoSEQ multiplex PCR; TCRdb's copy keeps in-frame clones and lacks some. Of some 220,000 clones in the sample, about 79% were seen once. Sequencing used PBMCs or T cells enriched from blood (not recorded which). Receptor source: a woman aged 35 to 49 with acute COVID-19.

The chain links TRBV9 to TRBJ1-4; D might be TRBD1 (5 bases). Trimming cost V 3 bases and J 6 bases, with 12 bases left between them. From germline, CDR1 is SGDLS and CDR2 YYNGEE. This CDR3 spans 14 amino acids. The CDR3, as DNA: TGTGCCAGCAGCGGGGGACTGACCTATGAAAAACTGTTTTTT. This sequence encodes CASSGGLTYEKLFF.

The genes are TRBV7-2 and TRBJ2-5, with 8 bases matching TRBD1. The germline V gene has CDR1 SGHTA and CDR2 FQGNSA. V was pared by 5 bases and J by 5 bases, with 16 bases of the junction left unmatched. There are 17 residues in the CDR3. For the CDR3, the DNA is TGTGCCAGCAGCAACGGACGACAGGGGCTATTAGGGGAGACCCAGTACTTC. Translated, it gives CASSNGRQGLLGETQYF.

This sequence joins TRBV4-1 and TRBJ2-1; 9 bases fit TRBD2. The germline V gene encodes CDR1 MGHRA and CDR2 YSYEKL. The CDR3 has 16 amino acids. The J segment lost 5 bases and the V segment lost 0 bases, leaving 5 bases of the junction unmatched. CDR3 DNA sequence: TGCGCCAGCAGCCAAGATCGCGGGAGGGCTCACAATGAGCAGTTCTTC. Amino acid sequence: CASSQDRGRAHNEQFF.

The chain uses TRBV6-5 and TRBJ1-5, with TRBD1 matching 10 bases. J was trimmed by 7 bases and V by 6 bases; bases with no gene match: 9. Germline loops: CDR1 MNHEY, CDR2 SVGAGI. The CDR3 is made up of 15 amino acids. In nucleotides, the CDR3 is TGTGCCAGCAGCCCCCTAGGGACAGGGGAACAGCCCCAGCATTTT. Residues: CASSPLGTGEQPQHF.

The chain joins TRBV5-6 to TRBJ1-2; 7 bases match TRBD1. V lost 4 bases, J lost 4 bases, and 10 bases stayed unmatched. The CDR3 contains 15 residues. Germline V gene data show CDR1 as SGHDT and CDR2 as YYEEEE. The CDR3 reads CASSLDRASFYGYTF. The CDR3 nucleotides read TGTGCCAGCAGCCTAGACAGGGCCAGCTTCTATGGCTACACCTTC.

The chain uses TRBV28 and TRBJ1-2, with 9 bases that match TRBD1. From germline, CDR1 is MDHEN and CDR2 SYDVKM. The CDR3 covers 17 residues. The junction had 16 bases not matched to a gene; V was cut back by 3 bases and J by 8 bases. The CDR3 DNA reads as TGTGCCAGCAGTTTCTCCGCAGGGACAGGGATTTTAGGGGGCTACACCTTC. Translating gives CASSFSAGTGILGGYTF.

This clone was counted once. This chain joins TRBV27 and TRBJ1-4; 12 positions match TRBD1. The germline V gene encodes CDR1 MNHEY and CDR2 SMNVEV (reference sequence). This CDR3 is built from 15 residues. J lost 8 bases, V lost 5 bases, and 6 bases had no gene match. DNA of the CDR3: TGTGCCAGCAGTCCTTGGGACAGGGGGCGAGAAAAACTGTTTTTT. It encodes CASSPWDRGREKLFF.

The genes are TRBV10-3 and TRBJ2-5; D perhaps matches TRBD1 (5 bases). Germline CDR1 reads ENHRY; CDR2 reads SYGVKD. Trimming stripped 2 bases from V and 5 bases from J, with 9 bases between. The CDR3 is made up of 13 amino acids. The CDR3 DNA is TGTGCCATCAGTGAGGGCAGGGTTGAGACCCAGTACTTC. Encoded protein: CAISEGRVETQYF.

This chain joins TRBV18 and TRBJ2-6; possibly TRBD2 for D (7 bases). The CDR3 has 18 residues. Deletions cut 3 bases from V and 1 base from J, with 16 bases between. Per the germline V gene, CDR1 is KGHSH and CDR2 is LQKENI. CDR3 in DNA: TGTGCCAGCTCACCTCCTGGGGGGGGCCATTCTGGGGCCAACGTCCTGACTTTC. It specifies CASSPPGGGHSGANVLTF.

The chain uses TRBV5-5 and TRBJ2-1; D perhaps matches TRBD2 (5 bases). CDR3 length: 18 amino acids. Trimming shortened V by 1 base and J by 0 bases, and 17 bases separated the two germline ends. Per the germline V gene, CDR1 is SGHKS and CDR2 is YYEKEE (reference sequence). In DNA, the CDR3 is TGTGCCAGCAGCTTGCCGGGAATGCGGAGTAGCTCCTACAATGAGCAGTTCTTC. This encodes CASSLPGMRSSSYNEQFF. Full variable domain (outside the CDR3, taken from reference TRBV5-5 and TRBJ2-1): DAGVTQSPTHLIKTRGQQVTLRCSPISGHKSVSWYQQVLGQGPQFIFQYYEKEERGRGNFPDRFSARQFPNYSSELNVNALLLGDSALYLCASSLPGMRSSSYNEQFFGPGTRLTVL.

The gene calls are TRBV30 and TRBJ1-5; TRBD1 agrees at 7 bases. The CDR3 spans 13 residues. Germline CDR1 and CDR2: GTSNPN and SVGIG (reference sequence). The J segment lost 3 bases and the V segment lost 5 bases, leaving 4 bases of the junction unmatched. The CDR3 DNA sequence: TGTGCCTGGGAGACAGGGTTCAATCAGCCCCAGCATTTT. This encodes CAWETGFNQPQHF.

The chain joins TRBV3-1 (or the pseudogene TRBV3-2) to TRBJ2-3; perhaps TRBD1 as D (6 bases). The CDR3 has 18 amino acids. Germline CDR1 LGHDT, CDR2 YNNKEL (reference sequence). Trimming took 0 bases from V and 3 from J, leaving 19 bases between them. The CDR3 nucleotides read TGTGCCAGCAGCCAAGATGCGCCCGGGCACAGGGCGACAGATACGCAGTATTTT. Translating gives CASSQDAPGHRATDTQYF.

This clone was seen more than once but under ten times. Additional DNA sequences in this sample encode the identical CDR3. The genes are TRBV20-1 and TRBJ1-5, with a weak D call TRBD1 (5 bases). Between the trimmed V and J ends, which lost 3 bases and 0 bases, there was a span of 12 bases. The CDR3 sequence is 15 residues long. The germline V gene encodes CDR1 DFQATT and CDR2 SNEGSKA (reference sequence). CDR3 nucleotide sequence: TGCAGTGCTAGTCCTGGGGGGATTAGCAATCAGCCCCAGCATTTT. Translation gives CSASPGGISNQPQHF.

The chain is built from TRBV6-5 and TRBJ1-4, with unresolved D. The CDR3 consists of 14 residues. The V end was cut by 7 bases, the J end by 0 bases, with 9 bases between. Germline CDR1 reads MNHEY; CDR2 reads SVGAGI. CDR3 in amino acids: CASKRETTNEKLFF. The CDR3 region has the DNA TGTGCCAGCAAGAGGGAAACAACTAATGAAAAACTGTTTTTT.

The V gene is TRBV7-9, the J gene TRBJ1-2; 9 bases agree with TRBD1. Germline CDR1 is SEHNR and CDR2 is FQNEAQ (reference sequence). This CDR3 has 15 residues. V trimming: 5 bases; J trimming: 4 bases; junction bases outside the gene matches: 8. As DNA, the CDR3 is TGTGCCAGCAGCAAACAGGGGGCCAAGGGCTATGGCTACACCTTC. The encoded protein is CASSKQGAKGYGYTF.

This CDR3 reads CASSSQDRVSGIYGYTF. DNA for the CDR3: TGTGCCAGCAGTTCTCAGGACAGGGTCTCGGGGATCTATGGCTACACCTTC. The genes are TRBV27 and TRBJ1-2, with TRBD1 matching over 8 bases. The length of the CDR3 is 17 residues. J gave up 4 bases and V 4 bases, and 14 bases lay outside the gene matches. The germline V gene has CDR1 MNHEY and CDR2 SMNVEV (reference sequence).

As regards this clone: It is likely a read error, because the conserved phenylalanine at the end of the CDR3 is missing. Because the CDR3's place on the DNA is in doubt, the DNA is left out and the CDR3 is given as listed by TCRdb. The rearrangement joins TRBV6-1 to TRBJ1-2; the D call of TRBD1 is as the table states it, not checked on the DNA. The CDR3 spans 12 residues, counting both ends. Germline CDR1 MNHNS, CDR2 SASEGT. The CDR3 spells CASSELGTGCLY.